Only one count was recorded for the clone carrying this TCR beta chain. The sample has other DNA sequences that encode this CDR3 too. The CDR3 sequence is 13 residues long. Germline CDR1 SNHLY, CDR2 FYNNEI. V lost 8 bases and J 6 bases, leaving 13 bases between the germline ends. This sample was included in a study of control samples from healthy donors and cancer patients. Assay used: immunoSEQ multiplex PCR; TCRdb lists only in-frame clones, some missing. This sample has about 250,000 clones, with more than 65% found just once. The chain joins TRBV2 to TRBJ1-4; D call uncertain. This TCR derives from a woman aged 55-69 years with lung cancer. The specimen was PBMCs. The CDR3 nucleotides read TGTGCCAGCGAGCCTACGAGTTATGAAAAACTGTTTTTT. Translated: CASEPTSYEKLFF.